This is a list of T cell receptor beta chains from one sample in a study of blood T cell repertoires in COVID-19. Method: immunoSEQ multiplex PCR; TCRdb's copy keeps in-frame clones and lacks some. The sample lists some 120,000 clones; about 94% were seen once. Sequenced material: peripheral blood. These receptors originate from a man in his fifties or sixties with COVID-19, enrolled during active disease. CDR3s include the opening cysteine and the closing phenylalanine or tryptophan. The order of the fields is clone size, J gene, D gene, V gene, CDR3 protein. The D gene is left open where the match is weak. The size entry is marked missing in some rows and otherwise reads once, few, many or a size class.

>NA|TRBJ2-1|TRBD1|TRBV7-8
CASSFPGQGAGNEQFF
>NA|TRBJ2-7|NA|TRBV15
CATSRDRTDYEQYF
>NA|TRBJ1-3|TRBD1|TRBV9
CASSVGIGRGLGNTIYF
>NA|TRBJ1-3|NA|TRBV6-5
CASRKTGTGNTIYF
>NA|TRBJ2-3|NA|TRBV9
CASSPPPQDTQYF
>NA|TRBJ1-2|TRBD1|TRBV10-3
CAISAGQGAAGYTF
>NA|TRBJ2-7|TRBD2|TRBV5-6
CASSGGTSGSFFYEQYF
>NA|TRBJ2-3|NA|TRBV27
CASSFGGGPDTQYF
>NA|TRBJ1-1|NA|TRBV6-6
CASSPGGTEAFF
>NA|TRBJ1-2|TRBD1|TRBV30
CAWSATGWGYTF
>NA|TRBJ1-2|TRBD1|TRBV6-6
CASKSVGQGGEYGYTF
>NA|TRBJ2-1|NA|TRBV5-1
CASSFEANEQFF
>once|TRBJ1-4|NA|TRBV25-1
CATQGYEKLFF
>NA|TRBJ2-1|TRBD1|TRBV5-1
CASSLALGQAGGEQFF
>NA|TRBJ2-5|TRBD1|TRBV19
CASTDRGRETQYF
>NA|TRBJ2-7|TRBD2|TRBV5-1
CASSPWLGTSGGSWGQYF
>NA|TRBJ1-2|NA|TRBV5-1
CASSLDGGVGYGYTF
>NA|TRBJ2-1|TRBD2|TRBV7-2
CASSKRLAGGHEQFF
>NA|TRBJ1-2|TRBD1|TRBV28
CASSPNPRQGYGYTF
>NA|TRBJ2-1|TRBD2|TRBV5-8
CASSLGGTTYNEQFF
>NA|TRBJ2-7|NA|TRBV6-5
CASSNGQKTYEQYF
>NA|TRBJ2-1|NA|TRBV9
CASSLSGGSYNEQFF
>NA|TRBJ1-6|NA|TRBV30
CAWSVPDRYFNSPLHF
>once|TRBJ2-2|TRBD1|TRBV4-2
CASSQDARQGVTGELFF
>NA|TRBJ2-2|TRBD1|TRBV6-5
CASSPTGITGELFF
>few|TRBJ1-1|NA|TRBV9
CASSVVPSPGWNTEAFF
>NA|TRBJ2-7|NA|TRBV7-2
CASSLASQAAYEQYF
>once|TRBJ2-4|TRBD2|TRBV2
CASRREGSAKNIQYF
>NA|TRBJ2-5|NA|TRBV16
CASSPAVQETQYF
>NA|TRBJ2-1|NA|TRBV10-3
CAISHGPPYNEQFF
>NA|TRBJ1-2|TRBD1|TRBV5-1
CASSWTGGANYGYTF
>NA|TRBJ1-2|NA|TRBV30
CAWSTGRANYGYTF
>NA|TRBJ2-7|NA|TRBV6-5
CASSYSRDGTYEQYF
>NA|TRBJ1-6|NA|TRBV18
CASSPNQVGSPLHF
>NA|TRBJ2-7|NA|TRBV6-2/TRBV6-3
CASSPLYEQYF
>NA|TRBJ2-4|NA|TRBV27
CASSLSATHIQYF
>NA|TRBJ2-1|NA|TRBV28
CASRPGVWNEQFF
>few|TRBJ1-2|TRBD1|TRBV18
CASSPPVTGERGGYTF
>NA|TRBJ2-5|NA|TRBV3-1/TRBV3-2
CASSRSTSKETQYF
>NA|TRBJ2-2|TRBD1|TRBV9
CASSINPGQGKSTGELFF
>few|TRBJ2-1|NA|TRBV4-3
CASSQEASSNEQFF
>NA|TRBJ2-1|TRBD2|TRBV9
CASSARLAGAHEQFF
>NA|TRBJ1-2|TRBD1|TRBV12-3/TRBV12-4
CASSSTGEGGYTF
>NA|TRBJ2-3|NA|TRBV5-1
CASSGQVSTDTQYF
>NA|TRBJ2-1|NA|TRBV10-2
CASSDESSYNEQFF
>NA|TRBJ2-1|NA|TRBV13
CASSPLASKPYNEQFF
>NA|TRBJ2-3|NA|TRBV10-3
CAISDPGANTDTQYF
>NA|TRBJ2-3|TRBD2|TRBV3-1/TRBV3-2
CASSQDKRGSTDTQYF
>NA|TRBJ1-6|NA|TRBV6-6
CASSYSMSPGTPLHF